The clone carrying this T cell receptor beta chain has a single count. This sample stems from a study of blood T cell repertoires in COVID-19. Germline V CDR1 and CDR2: MDHEN, SYDVKM. There are 15 residues in the CDR3. V trimming: 5 bases; J trimming: 8 bases; junction bases outside the gene matches: 11. The table came from immunoSEQ multiplex PCR; TCRdb's copy has only in-frame clones and leaves some out. The data hold approximately 190,000 clones, with 82% observed a single time. What was sequenced was peripheral blood. The TCR was taken from a woman in her fifties or sixties with COVID-19, enrolled during active disease. The chain uses TRBV28 and TRBJ2-1; 8 bases agree with TRBD1. Written as DNA, the CDR3 is TGTGCCAGCAGTCAAATAGGACAGGGCCTCGATGAGCAGTTCTTC. Translation gives CASSQIGQGLDEQFF. Supplemented by reference TRBV28 and TRBJ2-1, the full variable domain reads DVKVTQSSRYLVKRTGEKVFLECVQDMDHENMFWYRQDPGLGLRLIYFSYDVKMKEKGDIPEGYSVSREKKERFSLILESASTNQTSMYLCASSQIGQGLDEQFFGPGTRLTVL.